A selection of T cell receptor beta chains follows, all from one sample in a study of blood T cell repertoires in COVID-19. Libraries were prepared by immunoSEQ multiplex PCR; TCRdb keeps only in-frame clonotypes and omits some of them. The sample holds under 200,000 clones, 89% seen once. The specimen sequenced was PBMCs or T cells enriched from blood (not recorded which). These receptors originate from a woman under 30 who had recovered from COVID-19. CDR3s include the opening cysteine and the closing phenylalanine or tryptophan. Fields, in order: J gene, D gene, clone size, V gene, CDR3 protein, CDR3 DNA. The D gene is left open where the match is weak. Clone size is given for some rows only: seen once, a few or many times, or a class if the clone is expanded.

TRBJ2-3	NA	NA	TRBV4-2	CASKAEAPDTQYF	TGTGCCAGCAAGGCGGAGGCGCCAGATACGCAGTATTTT
TRBJ1-2	TRBD1	NA	TRBV28	CASTLGGNYGYTF	TGTGCCAGCACCCTAGGGGGCAACTATGGCTACACCTTC
TRBJ2-1	TRBD1	NA	TRBV6-1	CASSVGPGGLHSYNEQFF	TGTGCCAGCAGTGTAGGGCCAGGGGGCCTCCACTCCTACAATGAGCAGTTCTTC
TRBJ1-2	NA	NA	TRBV9	CASSVDGLLYGYTF	TGTGCCAGCAGCGTAGACGGGTTACTCTATGGCTACACCTTC
TRBJ1-2	NA	NA	TRBV28	CASRGQGGYTF	TGTGCCAGCAGGGGGCAGGGGGGCTACACCTTC
TRBJ2-1	TRBD2	NA	TRBV5-6	CASNSPSGVLEQFF	TGTGCCAGCAATTCCCCTAGCGGGGTACTTGAGCAGTTCTTC
TRBJ1-1	NA	NA	TRBV9	CASSNRNTEAFF	TGTGCCAGCAGCAATCGGAACACTGAAGCTTTCTTT
TRBJ2-2	TRBD2	NA	TRBV7-9	CASGIWTSGTGELFF	TGTGCCAGCGGAATTTGGACTAGCGGAACCGGGGAGCTGTTTTTT
TRBJ2-3	TRBD2	NA	TRBV5-1	CASSLIAGTSTDTQYF	TGCGCCAGCAGCTTAATAGCGGGGACTAGCACAGATACGCAGTATTTT
TRBJ2-5	NA	NA	TRBV20-1	CSAGELETQYF	TGCAGTGCTGGGGAGTTAGAGACCCAGTACTTC
TRBJ2-3	TRBD2	NA	TRBV4-1	CASSQGLAGGDTQYF	TGCGCCAGCAGCCAAGGACTAGCGGGGGGTGATACGCAGTATTTT
TRBJ1-3	TRBD1	NA	TRBV30	CAWSFRGTDINTIYF	TGTGCCTGGAGTTTTCGGGGGACAGACATCAACACCATATATTTT
TRBJ1-3	NA	NA	TRBV15	CATSRDGGATQDTIYF	TGTGCCACCAGCAGAGACGGGGGGGCCACCCAGGACACCATATATTTT
TRBJ2-7	TRBD1	NA	TRBV28	CASSTPGQARYEQYF	TGTGCCAGCAGTACGCCGGGACAGGCCCGTTACGAGCAGTACTTC
TRBJ1-3	NA	NA	TRBV7-9	CASSPGQISFGGNTIYF	TGTGCCAGCAGCCCCGGACAGATATCATTTGGTGGAAACACCATATATTTT
TRBJ2-1	NA	NA	TRBV7-2	CASSLGPYSSYNEQFF	TGTGCCAGCAGCTTGGGTCCTTACAGCTCCTACAATGAGCAGTTCTTC
TRBJ2-1	TRBD2	NA	TRBV2	CASSARALAGVTTYNEQFF	TGTGCCAGCAGTGCTAGGGCCCTAGCGGGGGTAACAACCTACAATGAGCAGTTCTTC
TRBJ2-1	NA	NA	TRBV12-3/TRBV12-4	CASRGDKSFLFF	TGTGCCAGCAGGGGGGACAAGTCTTTCCTGTTCTTC
TRBJ1-4	NA	NA	TRBV5-1	CASKSTGNNEKLFF	TGCGCCAGTAAATCGACGGGGAATAATGAAAAACTGTTTTTT
TRBJ2-2	NA	NA	TRBV5-5	CASTLTGRTNTGELFF	TGTGCCAGCACACTAACGGGCCGGACTAACACCGGGGAGCTGTTTTTT
TRBJ1-3	NA	NA	TRBV6-2/TRBV6-3	CASSYSGGMNTIYF	TGTGCCAGCAGTTACTCAGGAGGGATGAACACCATATATTTT
TRBJ2-7	TRBD1	once	TRBV5-1	CASSLENRDRGYEQYF	TGCGCCAGCAGCTTAGAGAACCGGGACAGGGGATACGAGCAGTACTTC
TRBJ1-1	NA	NA	TRBV29-1	CSVHGTEAFF	TGCAGCGTCCACGGGACTGAAGCTTTCTTT
TRBJ1-5	TRBD1	NA	TRBV28	CASSGQGFYNQPQHF	TGTGCCAGCAGTGGACAGGGATTTTACAATCAGCCCCAGCATTTT
TRBJ1-2	TRBD1	NA	TRBV14	CASSHATGYGYTF	TGTGCCAGCAGCCATGCGACAGGGTACGGCTACACCTTC
TRBJ2-7	TRBD2	NA	TRBV7-9	CASSSTGLAGTYEQYF	TGTGCCAGCAGCTCCACGGGACTAGCGGGGACCTACGAGCAGTACTTC
TRBJ1-1	NA	NA	TRBV12-5	CASGLVLGQGSTEAFF	TGTGCTAGTGGTTTGGTACTTGGGCAGGGAAGTACTGAAGCTTTCTTT